The following is a T cell receptor (beta chain) sequence with its context. The sample is drawn from a study of radiation and T cells in renal cell carcinoma. Study information: Nephrectomy followed 15 Gy stereotactic body radiation by 4 weeks.

Profiled with immunoSEQ multiplex PCR; TCRdb holds only in-frame clones, not every one. Altogether 110,000 to 150,000 clones are present, around nine tenths being singletons, with the ten largest covering around 13%. Time point given: baseline pretreatment blood. Documented treatment: 15 Gy SBRT to primary tumor, nephrectomy 4 weeks later. Looked up from germline, CDR1 is SEHNR and CDR2 is FQNEAQ (reference sequence). V was shortened by 0 bases and J by 4 bases, with 10 bases between the two germline ends. The CDR3 sequence is 14 residues long. This specimen consisted of blood, obtained from a patient whose treatment included radiotherapy and nephrectomy. J is TRBJ2-7 and V is TRBV7-9; a weak D match, TRBD1 (6 bases). This clonotype originated in a woman in her forties or fifties with renal cell carcinoma. The CDR3 sequence is CASSLAGAMYEQYF. In DNA, the CDR3 is TGTGCCAGCAGCTTAGCGGGGGCCATGTACGAGCAGTACTTC.